This T cell receptor (beta chain) was documented in a study of OX40 agonist ivuxolimab in advanced cancers. For context, the study as a whole: Ivuxolimab was a fully human IgG2 agonistic monoclonal antibody targeting the costimulatory receptor OX40 (CD134). Intravenous ivuxolimab was administered to patients every 2 weeks at six dose levels: 0.01, 0.1, 0.3, 1.5, 3 and 10 mg/kg. Of the roughly 50 dose-escalation patients, hepatocellular carcinoma was present in approximately 20, melanoma in around 15, renal cell carcinoma in 9 and head and neck cancer in 9. The dose-escalation cohort was about 83% male with a mean age of about 58 years, ranging from roughly 23 to 80. Partial responses occurred in three dose-escalation patients, of whom one had hepatocellular carcinoma and two had cutaneous melanoma. The paper reports the monotherapy dose-escalation portion (N = 52 patients) of the phase I ivuxolimab trial. Prior anti-PD-1, anti-PD-L1 or anti-CTLA-4 therapy was permitted, and about two fifths of dose-escalation patients had received checkpoint inhibitors. Peripheral TCRbeta sequencing was intended to test whether TCR sequence diversity was altered and clonal T-cell expansion was caused by ivuxolimab. Study-wide conclusions, independent of this receptor: At doses of 0.1 to 3.0 mg/kg, clonal expansion of both CD4+ and CD8+ blood T cells was observed from baseline to week 6. Low levels of normalized T-cell clonal expansion were also seen in some patients who did not respond. In the 0.1-3.0 mg/kg groups, partial responders had among the lowest normalized peripheral clonal expansion, particularly in CD8+ T cells. After ivuxolimab, CD8+ T cells had more expanded clones than CD4+ T cells on average. The antigen specificity of the peripheral T cells that underwent clonal expansion was not determined.

Patients with autoimmune disease history or receiving systemic immunosuppression were excluded from the trial. Peripheral blood for TCR sequencing was drawn from every dose cohort at baseline, at cycle 4 day 1 and at cycle 7 day 1. The samples were drawn from a first-in-human, open-label, multicenter phase I dose-escalation trial of ivuxolimab. Adults with locally advanced or metastatic melanoma, renal cell carcinoma, hepatocellular carcinoma or head and neck squamous cell carcinoma were enrolled in the trial. Before TCR sequencing, CD4+ T cells and CD8+ T cells from peripheral blood were sorted into separate populations. Genomic DNA was isolated from the sorted cells so that the TCRbeta CDR3 region could be sequenced. The immunoSEQ Assay was used to sequence the TCRbeta CDR3 regions. The clones in this table, taken by TCRdb from immuneACCESS, are in-frame only. Not every clone is retained; where verified, under half of the shortfall comes from an unresolved V gene, and the cause of the rest is unknown. The sample records around 72,000 clones, 81% of which are singletons. The ten largest clones capture roughly 4.7% of the sample.

In the case of this clone: The antigen this receptor binds is unknown. No base quality information exists; no much larger clone differs at one position.

CDR1 SGHTA and CDR2 FQGNSA are derived from the germline V gene. At the junction V is shortened by 5 bases and J by 3 bases, with 14 bases in between. From the cysteine up to the phenylalanine, the CDR3 has a length of 14 residues. The only DNA kept is the CDR3, 42 bases in frame from the first base. The sequencing used CD4+ or CD8+ T cells sorted from blood, collected in a trial of the OX40 agonist ivuxolimab. The V and J genes are TRBV7-2 and TRBJ2-7; matching of 6 bases hints at TRBD1 as the D gene. The source of this sequence is an adult with an advanced solid tumor such as melanoma, head and neck, liver or kidney cancer. The sequence in DNA is TGTGCCAGCAGCGGGGGACAAACTAACTACGAGCAGTACTTC. Its translation reads: CASSGGQTNYEQYF.